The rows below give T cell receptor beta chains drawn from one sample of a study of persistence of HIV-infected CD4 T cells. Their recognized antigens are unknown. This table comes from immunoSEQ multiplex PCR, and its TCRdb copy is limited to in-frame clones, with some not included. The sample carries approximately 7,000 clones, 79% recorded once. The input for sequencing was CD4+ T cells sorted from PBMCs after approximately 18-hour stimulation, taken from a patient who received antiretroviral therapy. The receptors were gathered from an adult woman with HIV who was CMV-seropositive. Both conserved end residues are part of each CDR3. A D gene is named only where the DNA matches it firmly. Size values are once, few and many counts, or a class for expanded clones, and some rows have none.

CASSLEGYGYTF,TGTGCCAGCAGCTTAGAAGGCTATGGCTACACCTTC,.,TRBJ1-2,.,TRBV7-9
CASSLVGPNSPLHF,TGTGCCAGCAGTCTGGTGGGACCGAATTCACCCCTCCACTTT,.,TRBJ1-6,.,TRBV14
CASSFNFVYEQYF,TGTGCCAGCAGCTTTAACTTTGTCTACGAGCAGTACTTC,once,TRBJ2-7,.,TRBV7-2
CAWMRTDTQYF,TGTGCCTGGATGAGAACAGATACGCAGTATTTT,.,TRBJ2-3,.,TRBV30
CASSERDRGGYEQYF,TGTGCCAGCAGTGAAAGGGACAGGGGAGGGTACGAGCAGTACTTC,few,TRBJ2-7,TRBD1,TRBV6-1
CASSSETGDNYEQYF,TGTGCCAGCAGTTCCGAGACAGGGGACAACTACGAGCAGTACTTC,medium-sized,TRBJ2-7,TRBD1,TRBV6-5
CASSLTGTEAFF,TGTGCCAGCAGTTTAACCGGGACTGAAGCTTTCTTT,.,TRBJ1-1,.,TRBV12-3/TRBV12-4
CASSVEETQYF,TGTGCCAGCAGTGTTGAAGAGACCCAGTACTTC,.,TRBJ2-5,.,TRBV2
CASTPGQSNYGYTF,TGTGCCAGTACCCCAGGACAGTCTAACTATGGCTACACCTTC,.,TRBJ1-2,.,TRBV19
CASSSGTGGSGNTIYF,TGTGCCAGCAGCTCTGGGACAGGGGGCTCCGGAAACACCATATATTTT,.,TRBJ1-3,TRBD1,TRBV7-8
CASSGLAGTREQYF,TGTGCCAGCTCAGGACTAGCGGGAACACGTGAGCAGTACTTC,few,TRBJ2-7,TRBD2,TRBV2
CASRNGFTGANVLTF,TGTGCCAGCCGGAATGGCTTCACTGGGGCCAACGTCCTGACTTTC,few,TRBJ2-6,.,TRBV2
CASSLGSNYEQYF,TGTGCCAGCAGTTTGGGCAGCAACTACGAGCAGTACTTC,.,TRBJ2-7,.,TRBV12-3/TRBV12-4
CASSLLGGTQYF,TGTGCCAGCAGTCTGTTGGGAGGTACGCAGTATTTT,.,TRBJ2-3,.,TRBV28
CSVEEGETQYF,TGCAGTGTGGAGGAAGGCGAGACCCAGTACTTC,.,TRBJ2-5,.,TRBV20-1
CASSPQDNEQFF,TGTGCCAGCTCACCGCAGGACAATGAGCAGTTCTTC,.,TRBJ2-1,.,TRBV18
CASSPDGFSGNTIYF,TGTGCCAGCAGTCCCGACGGGTTCTCTGGAAACACCATATATTTT,.,TRBJ1-3,.,TRBV14
CASSFFGSEKLFF,TGTGCCAGCAGCTTCTTTGGAAGTGAAAAACTGTTTTTT,.,TRBJ1-4,.,TRBV11-1
CASSLGRAVNTEAFF,TGTGCCAGCAGCTTAGGTCGGGCGGTGAACACTGAAGCTTTCTTT,.,TRBJ1-1,.,TRBV7-3
CASSPRGSWTSGRPYNEQFF,TGCGCCAGCAGCCCGCGCGGCTCATGGACTAGCGGGAGGCCCTACAATGAGCAGTTCTTC,.,TRBJ2-1,TRBD2,TRBV5-1
CASSSFRAGNTEAFF,TGTGCCAGCAGCAGTTTCAGGGCAGGGAACACTGAAGCTTTCTTT,.,TRBJ1-1,.,TRBV3-1/TRBV3-2
CASSQGEGYYGYTF,TGTGCCAGCAGCCAAGGAGAGGGGTACTATGGCTACACCTTC,.,TRBJ1-2,.,TRBV3-1/TRBV3-2
CASSLWTTGELFF,TGTGCCAGCAGCTTATGGACGACCGGGGAGCTGTTTTTT,.,TRBJ2-2,.,TRBV14
CASSLVKNTEAFF,TGTGCCAGCAGCTTAGTCAAGAACACTGAAGCTTTCTTT,few,TRBJ1-1,.,TRBV7-2
CASSHGLAGNEQFF,TGTGCCAGCAGCCATGGACTAGCGGGTAATGAGCAGTTCTTC,.,TRBJ2-1,TRBD2,TRBV3-1/TRBV3-2
CASSPGDYGYTF,TGTGCCAGCAGCCCTGGGGACTATGGCTACACCTTC,.,TRBJ1-2,.,TRBV7-9
CASSFMSGNSYEQYF,TGTGCCAGCAGTTTTATGTCAGGGAACTCCTACGAGCAGTACTTC,.,TRBJ2-7,.,TRBV28
CASSSTGSSYNEQFF,TGTGCCAGCAGCTCCACAGGGAGCTCCTACAATGAGCAGTTCTTC,.,TRBJ2-1,.,TRBV7-2
CASSIRRTDTQYF,TGTGCCAGCAGCATCCGACGGACAGATACGCAGTATTTT,.,TRBJ2-3,.,TRBV7-8
CASSLDEGRYNEQFF,TGTGCCAGCAGCTTAGACGAGGGCCGCTACAATGAGCAGTTCTTC,.,TRBJ2-1,.,TRBV7-6
CASSQALISGDTQYF,TGTGCCAGCAGCCAAGCTCTTATTTCCGGGGATACGCAGTATTTT,.,TRBJ2-3,.,TRBV3-1/TRBV3-2
CASRAGLEQYF,TGTGCCAGCAGGGCGGGCCTAGAGCAGTACTTC,.,TRBJ2-7,.,TRBV3-1/TRBV3-2
CASRQQAGGTGELFF,TGTGCCAGCAGGCAACAAGCGGGGGGCACCGGGGAGCTGTTTTTT,.,TRBJ2-2,TRBD2,TRBV6-4
CASSDYRLAGGNEQFF,TGTGCCAGCAGTGACTACCGACTAGCGGGAGGCAATGAGCAGTTCTTC,.,TRBJ2-1,TRBD2,TRBV6-1
CASSIIWSTVETGELFF,TGTGCCAGCAGCATAATATGGTCGACAGTGGAGACCGGGGAGCTGTTTTTT,.,TRBJ2-2,.,TRBV5-6
CASSLWRGSQETQYF,TGTGCCAGCAGCTTATGGCGCGGGTCCCAAGAGACCCAGTACTTC,once,TRBJ2-5,.,TRBV7-6
CASSQDPQGVSEQYF,TGCGCCAGCAGCCAAGACCCACAGGGCGTCAGCGAGCAGTACTTC,.,TRBJ2-7,.,TRBV4-3
CASSLSPGMQETQYF,TGTGCCAGCAGCTTAAGCCCCGGGATGCAAGAGACCCAGTACTTC,.,TRBJ2-5,.,TRBV7-2
CASSSGLEAKTQYF,TGTGCCAGCAGCTCAGGACTAGAGGCAAAGACCCAGTACTTC,.,TRBJ2-5,TRBD2,TRBV7-7
CASSIDVRVIYGYTF,TGTGCCAGTAGTATAGATGTAAGGGTGATATATGGCTACACCTTC,.,TRBJ1-2,.,TRBV19
CASSSQLATDTQYF,TGTGCCAGCAGTTCCCAACTGGCGACAGATACGCAGTATTTT,once,TRBJ2-3,.,TRBV9
CASRWTSGNTGELFF,TGTGCCAGCAGGTGGACTAGCGGGAACACCGGGGAGCTGTTTTTT,few,TRBJ2-2,TRBD2,TRBV7-3
CASRGPGLRNTEAFF,TGTGCCAGTAGGGGACCGGGACTCCGGAACACTGAAGCTTTCTTT,.,TRBJ1-1,.,TRBV18
CASTGGAGYGYTF,TGTGCCAGTACAGGGGGCGCTGGGTATGGCTACACCTTC,.,TRBJ1-2,TRBD1,TRBV2
CASSLTSRGLGTDTQYF,TGTGCCAGCAGCTTAACAAGCAGGGGGCTAGGAACAGATACGCAGTATTTT,.,TRBJ2-3,TRBD1,TRBV7-9
CASSLGTSGRGTDTQYF,TGTGCCAGCAGCTTAGGGACTAGCGGGAGAGGCACAGATACGCAGTATTTT,.,TRBJ2-3,TRBD2,TRBV5-6
CASREGGNANYGYTF,TGTGCCAGCAGAGAAGGGGGCAACGCTAACTATGGCTACACCTTC,.,TRBJ1-2,TRBD1,TRBV5-6
CASSSTGTPTGELFF,TGTGCCAGCAGCTCCACCGGGACTCCGACCGGGGAGCTGTTTTTT,.,TRBJ2-2,.,TRBV7-9
CAASSYGTTQYF,TGTGCCGCCAGCAGTTACGGGACAACCCAGTACTTC,.,TRBJ2-5,.,TRBV6-6
CSVNLGGRGAGTQYF,TGCAGCGTCAACCTCGGTGGCAGGGGGGCGGGTACGCAGTATTTT,.,TRBJ2-3,.,TRBV29-1
CASSLRRTHNYGYTF,TGTGCCAGCAGTCTCCGACGGACCCATAACTATGGCTACACCTTC,.,TRBJ1-2,.,TRBV6-5
CASSQFDRGAYNEQFF,TGTGCCAGCAGCCAATTTGACAGGGGAGCTTACAATGAGCAGTTCTTC,.,TRBJ2-1,TRBD1,TRBV3-1/TRBV3-2
CASSYEGTGSQPQHF,TGTGCCAGCAGTTACGAGGGTACGGGGAGTCAGCCCCAGCATTTT,.,TRBJ1-5,.,TRBV6-2/TRBV6-3
CASSLSRSLATNEKLFF,TGTGCCAGCAGCTTAAGTCGGAGCCTTGCAACTAATGAAAAACTGTTTTTT,.,TRBJ1-4,.,TRBV7-9
CASSIDPYSNQPQHF,TGTGCCAGTAGTATAGACCCCTATAGCAATCAGCCCCAGCATTTT,few,TRBJ1-5,.,TRBV19
CAISTQSPTDTQYF,TGTGCCATCAGTACTCAGTCTCCCACAGATACGCAGTATTTT,once,TRBJ2-3,.,TRBV10-3
CASSLRMGNQETQYF,TGTGCCAGCAGCTTAAGGATGGGGAACCAAGAGACCCAGTACTTC,.,TRBJ2-5,.,TRBV7-3